This T cell receptor (beta chain) is drawn from a study of Ad26.COV2.S vaccination and SARS-CoV-2 variants. V lost 9 bases and J 6 bases, leaving 13 bases between the germline ends. The CDR3 covers 11 residues. Germline loops: CDR1 SGDLS, CDR2 YYNGEE. Sequencing was performed with immunoSEQ multiplex PCR; in TCRdb, only in-frame clones are kept and a portion is missing. The sample includes around 420,000 clones, around 87% of them seen just once. Treatment meaning: roughly 19 received Ad26.COV2.S at low or high dose, single or two shots; about 5 received placebo; per-sample allocation not given. At day 63 after the first vaccine or placebo injection, samples were drawn. An Ad26 vector was used to express Wuhan-strain SARS-CoV-2 spike as the vaccine. The study, taken as a whole, reports: Non-spike TCR breadth showed similarity between vaccine and placebo recipients. After vaccination, substantial breadth of spike-specific CD8+ and CD4+ responses was reported.

Concerning this clone: Its matching antigen is unknown.

V gene TRBV9 combines with J gene TRBJ2-7; D call uncertain. Sequenced material: peripheral blood, taken in a trial of Ad26.COV2.S vaccine versus placebo. The receptor was isolated from a person between 18 and 60 years old who received the Ad26.COV2.S COVID-19 vaccine or a placebo. Here the CDR3 DNA reads TGTGCCACCCCCACGTGGAGCGAGCAGTACTTC. It specifies CATPTWSEQYF.